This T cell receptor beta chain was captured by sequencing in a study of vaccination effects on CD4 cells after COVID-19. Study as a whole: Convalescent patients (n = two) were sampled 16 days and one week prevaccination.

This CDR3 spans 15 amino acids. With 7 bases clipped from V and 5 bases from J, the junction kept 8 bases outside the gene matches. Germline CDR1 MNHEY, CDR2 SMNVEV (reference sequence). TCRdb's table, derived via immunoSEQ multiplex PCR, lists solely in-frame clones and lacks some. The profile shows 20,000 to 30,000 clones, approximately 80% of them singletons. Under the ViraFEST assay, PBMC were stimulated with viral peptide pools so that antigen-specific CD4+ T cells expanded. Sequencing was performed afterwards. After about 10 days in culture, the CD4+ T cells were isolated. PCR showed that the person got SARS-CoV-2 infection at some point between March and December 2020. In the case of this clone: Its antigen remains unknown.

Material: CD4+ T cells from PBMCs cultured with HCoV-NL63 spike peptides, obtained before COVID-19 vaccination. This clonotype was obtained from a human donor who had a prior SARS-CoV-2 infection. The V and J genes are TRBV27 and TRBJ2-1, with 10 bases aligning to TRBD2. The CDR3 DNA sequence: TGTGCCAGCACCTTACTAGCGGGGTTAAACAATGAGCAGTTCTTC. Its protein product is CASTLLAGLNNEQFF.